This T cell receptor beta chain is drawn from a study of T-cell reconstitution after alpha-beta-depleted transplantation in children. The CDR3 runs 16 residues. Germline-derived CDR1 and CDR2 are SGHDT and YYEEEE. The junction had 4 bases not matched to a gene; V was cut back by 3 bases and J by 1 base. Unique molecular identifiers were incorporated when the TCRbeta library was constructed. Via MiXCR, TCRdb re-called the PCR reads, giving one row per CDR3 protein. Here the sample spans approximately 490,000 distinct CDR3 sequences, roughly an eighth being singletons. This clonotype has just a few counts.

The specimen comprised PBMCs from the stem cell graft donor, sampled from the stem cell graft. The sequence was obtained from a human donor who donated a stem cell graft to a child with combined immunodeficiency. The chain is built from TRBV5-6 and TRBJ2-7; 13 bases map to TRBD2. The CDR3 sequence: CASSSGTSGTSYEQYF. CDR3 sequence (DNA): TGTGCCAGCAGCTCTGGGACTAGCGGGACTTCCTACGAGCAGTACTTC.